This TCR beta chain derives from a study of Graves' ophthalmopathy and Graves' hyperthyroidism. Amplification of TCR beta CDR3 regions used RNA transcripts. Investigators did first-round RT-PCR with HTBI primers, then second-round multiplex PCR. TCRdb re-called the multiplex PCR reads with MiXCR, one entry per CDR3 protein. This repertoire shows roughly 400,000 distinct CDR3 sequences, roughly 18% found once; its top ten account for about 1.4%. V dropped 7 bases and J dropped 7; count of bases not matched to a gene: 8. The V gene's germline CDR1 is SQVTM and CDR2 ANQGSEA. The CDR3 covers 15 residues. This clonotype was seen ten or more times. Diagnoses were established from clinical symptoms, serum thyroxine, TRAb, thyroid ultrasound and orbital computed tomography.

Sequenced input: peripheral blood. The chain links TRBV29-1 to TRBJ2-2, with 14 positions matching TRBD2. This receptor was identified in a young woman with Graves' ophthalmopathy. The CDR3 here is CSAGGLAGVSGELFF. CDR3 DNA sequence: TGCAGCGCGGGGGGACTAGCGGGAGTTAGCGGGGAGCTGTTTTTT.